Shown below are 21 T cell receptor beta chains from a single sample sequenced in a study of T cells in Graves' hyperthyroidism and ophthalmopathy (dated by TCRdb to between 2018 and 2021). Library generation was performed with multiplex PCR. Instrument on record: Illumina HiSeq 2000. Amplification of TCR beta CDR3 regions was carried out from RNA transcripts. The TCR CDR3 was subjected to a first round of RT-PCR using the HTBI primer set and the Qiagen OneStep RT-PCR kit. TCRdb reprocessing: public reads trimmed at Q25 with fastp, clones called with MiXCR, in-frame beta chains kept. Rows with a matching CDR3 protein are joined into one entry that keeps the most common DNA and genes. For this sample there are approximately 400,000 distinct CDR3 sequences; 20% to 25% appear just once. Around 67% of the sample lies in the top ten. Sequencing was performed on blood. The receptors stem from a man aged 45 to 65 with Graves' hyperthyroidism.

The V and J genes are TRBV12-5 and TRBJ2-5; D ambiguous. CDR3 length equals 14 residues. Germline assignment: CDR1 LGHNT and CDR2 FRNRAP. Trimming stripped 7 bases from V and 1 base from J, with 13 bases between. DNA for the CDR3: TGTGCTAGTGCTCCAGGACGGATCCAAGAGACCCAGTACTTC. Translation: CASAPGRIQETQYF.

This clonotype was counted between two and nine times. The chain joins TRBV27 to TRBJ1-2; D gene unclear. Germline-derived CDR1 and CDR2 are MNHEY and SMNVEV (reference sequence). V was trimmed by 2 bases and J by 4 bases, leaving 23 bases between them. The CDR3 is 18 residues long. The CDR3 region has the DNA TGTGCCAGCAGTTTAATAGGACGGAGGAACACTCTAGGCTATGGCTACACCTTC. Protein product: CASSLIGRRNTLGYGYTF.

This clonotype was seen at least ten times. V gene TRBV6-1 combines with J gene TRBJ2-7, with D maybe TRBD2 (6 bases). Between the trimmed V and J ends, which lost 6 bases and 5 bases, there was a span of 11 bases. This CDR3 region has 12 residues. CDR1 MNHNS and CDR2 SASEGT come from the germline V gene. CDR3 in amino acids: CASREGHNEQYF. CDR3 nucleotide sequence: TGTGCCAGCAGGGAGGGGCACAACGAGCAGTACTTC.

The CDR3 DNA sequence: TGTGCCAGCAGTCATAGGGGCAGCTCCTATAATTCACCCCTCCACTTT. It codes for CASSHRGSSYNSPLHF. The chain employs TRBV28 and TRBJ1-6, with a possible D match to TRBD1 (5 bases). V lost 5 bases and J 0 bases, leaving 11 bases between the germline ends. This CDR3 has 16 residues. Germline CDR1 reads MDHEN; CDR2 reads SYDVKM.

This clonotype was detected many times. The chain employs TRBV12-3 or TRBV12-4 and TRBJ2-3; a possible D gene is TRBD2 (6 bases). The CDR3 is 15 amino acids. V lost 2 bases to trimming and J lost 1 base, with 10 bases between them. The CDR3 DNA sequence: TGTGCCAGCAGTTTACGGAGGGGCCGCACAGATACGCAGTATTTT. Translating gives CASSLRRGRTDTQYF.

Details on this clonotype: A much larger clonotype is one base distant, so this may be a read error. The chain joins TRBV7-3 to TRBJ2-1; 10 nucleotides agree with TRBD2. Germline CDR1 and CDR2: SGHTA and FQGTGA. V trimming: 5 bases; J trimming: 7 bases; junction bases outside the gene matches: 11. The CDR3 consists of 16 residues. CDR3 bases: TGTGCCAGCAGCCCCACCGTGGCTAGCGGGAGTAATGAGCAGTTCTTC. This gives the protein CASSPTVASGSNEQFF.

The chain recombines TRBV7-2 with TRBJ2-1; 16 nucleotides align to TRBD2. V shed 5 bases and J 12 bases; nucleotides not matched to a gene: 7. The CDR3 has 15 residues. The germline CDR1 and CDR2 sequences are SGHTA and FQGNSA. The CDR3 bases are TGTGCCAGCAGCGCGGGACTAGCGGGAGGGGCCGGGCAGTTCTTC. Its translation: CASSAGLAGGAGQFF.

The CDR3 nucleotides read TGTGCCAGCAGCCGAATCCCGGGACTAGTCTACAATGAGCAGTTCTTC. Amino acids: CASSRIPGLVYNEQFF. V and J are TRBV7-3 and TRBJ2-1, with TRBD2 matching over 8 bases. Unmatched junction bases numbered 9, after V lost 5 bases and J lost 3 bases. Germline V gene lookup returns CDR1 SGHTA and CDR2 FQGTGA. CDR3 size: 16 residues.

As to this clonotype: Given the absence of the conserved phenylalanine or tryptophan at the CDR3 end, a read error is likely. The V call is TRBV3-1, the J call TRBJ2-1; perhaps TRBD2 as D (6 bases). CDR1 LGHDT and CDR2 YNNKEL come from the germline V gene (reference sequence). Trimming pared 5 bases from V and 5 bases from J, leaving 10 bases between. The CDR3 has 13 residues. The CDR3 is CASSLEGHNEQFL. In DNA form, the CDR3 reads TGTGCCAGCAGCTTGGAGGGCCACAATGAGCAGTTCCTC.

This clonotype appeared a few times. The gene calls are TRBV28 and TRBJ2-2, with TRBD2 identical over 8 bases. This CDR3 is built from 14 residues. V gave up 4 bases and J gave up 5 bases; unmatched junction bases: 3. Germline CDR1 MDHEN, CDR2 SYDVKM. In nucleotides, the CDR3 is TGTGCCAGCAGTTCGCCTAGCGGGACCGGGGAGCTGTTTTTT. Protein product: CASSSPSGTGELFF.

The chain recombines TRBV3-1 with TRBJ1-6; possibly TRBD1 for D (5 bases). CDR1 and CDR2 from the germline V gene are LGHDT and YNNKEL (reference sequence). This CDR3 is 16 amino acids long. V was pared by 1 base and J by 9 bases, with 16 bases between. The CDR3 DNA reads TGTGCCAGCAGCCAAGTATCCGCGGGGGTCGGTTCACCCCTCCACTTT. This sequence encodes CASSQVSAGVGSPLHF.

This clonotype was picked up a small number of times. This chain connects TRBV5-1 to TRBJ2-1; D perhaps matches TRBD1 (6 bases). With 1 base removed from V and 0 bases from J, the gap between germline ends came to 11 bases. The CDR3 runs 16 residues. The germline V gene has CDR1 SGHRS and CDR2 YFSETQ. As DNA, the CDR3 is TGCGCCAGCAGCTTGCTCCGAGGGGGCTCCTACAATGAGCAGTTCTTC. It specifies CASSLLRGGSYNEQFF.

The V call is TRBV5-5, the J call TRBJ1-3; D is ambiguous. The CDR3 length is 15 residues. Trimming removed 3 bases from V and 0 bases from J, with 10 bases in between. Germline lookup yields CDR1 SGHKS and CDR2 YYEKEE (reference sequence). CDR3 in DNA: TGTGCCAGCAGCTACGGACGGAGCTCTGGAAACACCATATATTTT. It encodes CASSYGRSSGNTIYF.

The sample holds a few counts of this clonotype. CDR3 residues: CSASSGLADADTQYF. The CDR3 bases are TGCAGTGCATCGAGTGGACTAGCGGACGCAGATACGCAGTATTTT. V usage is TRBV20-1 and J usage is TRBJ2-3, with 10 bases aligning to TRBD2. In germline, CDR1 is DFQATT, CDR2 SNEGSKA (reference sequence). This CDR3 comprises 15 residues. V trimming: 6 bases; J trimming: 4 bases; junction bases outside the gene matches: 10.

This clonotype appeared a few times. J is TRBJ2-1 and V is TRBV4-1; TRBD2 is a possible D gene (5 bases). V shed 1 base and J shed 5 bases, with 15 bases lying between them. Germline CDR1 and CDR2: MGHRA and YSYEKL. The CDR3 spans 16 residues. The DNA for the CDR3 is TGCGCCAGCAGCCAAGGAGTCCTCGGGAACAACAATGAGCAGTTCTTC. Protein sequence: CASSQGVLGNNNEQFF.

This clonotype has a handful of counts. This chain links TRBV3-1 with TRBJ2-7; tentative D call: TRBD2 (5 bases). The CDR3 length is 15 residues. The germline gives CDR1 LGHDT, CDR2 YNNKEL (reference sequence). Trimming left V 1 base short and J 4 bases short, with 14 bases between. CDR3 nucleotides: TGTGCCAGCAGCCAAGGTGGTGGGAGTCGATACGAGCAGTACTTC. Translation gives CASSQGGGSRYEQYF.

The table lists this clonotype with many counts. This sequence joins TRBV20-1 and TRBJ2-3; a weak D match, TRBD2 (5 bases). The germline V and J ends were trimmed by 2 bases and 8 bases, with 14 bases remaining between them. Germline CDR1 reads DFQATT; CDR2 reads SNEGSKA (reference sequence). This CDR3 is 13 amino acids long. Written as DNA, the CDR3 is TGCAGTGCTAGACCACGGGGAACATTTACGCAGTATTTT. Translated, it gives CSARPRGTFTQYF.

This clonotype was detected many times. The genes are TRBV18 and TRBJ1-1; 9 bases align to TRBD1. V gave up 5 bases and J gave up 4 bases; unmatched junction bases: 2. The germline V gene has CDR1 KGHSH and CDR2 LQKENI. CDR3 length equals 13 residues. CDR3 residues: CASSTTGGTEAFF. CDR3 nucleotides: TGTGCCAGCTCAACGACAGGGGGCACTGAAGCTTTCTTT. The entire variable domain, with the rest obtained from reference TRBV18 and TRBJ1-1, is as follows: NAGVMQNPRHLVRRRGQEARLRCSPMKGHSHVYWYRQLPEEGLKFMVYLQKENIIDESGMPKERFSAEFPKEGPSILRIQQVVRGDSAAYFCASSTTGGTEAFFGQGTRLTVV.

The V call is TRBV20-1, the J call TRBJ2-1; D is perhaps TRBD2 (5 bases). This CDR3 comprises 15 residues. V gave up 3 bases and J gave up 3 bases, with 15 bases separating them. The V gene's germline CDR1 is DFQATT and CDR2 SNEGSKA (reference sequence). The DNA of the CDR3 is TGCAGTGCTAGCCCTATAGCGAAACGCTACAATGAGCAGTTCTTC. This codes for CSASPIAKRYNEQFF.

There are a few counts of this clonotype. V usage is TRBV6-1 and J usage is TRBJ1-5, with 9 bases lining up with TRBD1. The CDR3 spans 15 residues. Germline trimming cut 7 bases from V and 5 bases from J; bases unmatched to any gene: 9. Per the germline V gene, CDR1 is MNHNS and CDR2 is SASEGT. The CDR3 region is CASNPGTGTDQPQHF. DNA for the CDR3: TGTGCCAGCAACCCCGGGACAGGGACCGATCAGCCCCAGCATTTT.

The rearrangement uses TRBV19 and TRBJ1-1; D is perhaps TRBD1 (5 bases). Looked up from germline, CDR1 is LNHDA and CDR2 is SQIVND (reference sequence). Trimming cost V 10 bases and J 1 base, with 10 bases left between them. The CDR3 runs to 12 residues. The CDR3 region has the DNA TGTGCCACCAGACAGTGGAACACTGAAGCTTTCTTT. It encodes CATRQWNTEAFF.